One T cell receptor (beta chain) is described in this entry. The antigen is unknown. This specimen comes from a study of shared clonotypes between healthy human individuals. Background on the study: Three plates each covered CD4 naive and memory; CD8 naive two, CD8 memory one.

Each subset's genomic DNA was split evenly across several immunoSEQ plates. Only in-frame clones appear in the TCRdb table, and some are missing; sequencing was by immunoSEQ multiplex PCR. Among about 580,000 clones listed, 95% to 98% were seen once. Naive CD8 cells were CD45RO-negative, positively selected for CCR7, excluding terminally differentiated effector memory CD45RA+ cells. Donors were healthy HIV-negative adults without recent acute infections or vaccinations. Notes on the study in general: Rarefaction gave evidence that sorted-subset sequencing remained incomplete despite large depth.

The CDR3 contains 14 residues. Germline V gene data show CDR1 as SEHNR and CDR2 as FQNEAQ (reference sequence). V lost 2 bases and J lost 4, with 11 bases in between. This TCR came from a young man in good health. The sequenced sample was naive CD8+ T cells sorted from blood. The chain carries TRBV7-9 and TRBJ1-2; tentative D call: TRBD1 (5 bases). The CDR3 spells CASSLLGDRYGYTF. CDR3 sequence (DNA): TGTGCCAGCAGCTTATTAGGGGACCGCTATGGCTACACCTTC.